A single sample is the source of the 2 T cell receptor beta chains below, sequenced in a study of blood T cell repertoires in COVID-19. Some clones are missing from TCRdb's copy, which holds only in-frame ones; the method was immunoSEQ multiplex PCR. The sample consists of about 320,000 clones, roughly 89% of them appearing once. The sample taken for sequencing was PBMCs or T cells enriched from blood (not recorded which). Receptors were obtained from a man in his 60s who had recovered from COVID-19.

The CDR3 sequence is CASSFRASGYNEQFF. The CDR3 DNA is TGTGCCAGCAGCTTTCGGGCTAGCGGTTACAATGAGCAGTTCTTC. This chain links TRBV7-2 with TRBJ2-1, with 7 bases that match TRBD2. CDR3 size: 15 residues. Trimming took 3 bases from V and 4 from J; bases not matched to a gene: 6. Germline V gene sequence: CDR1 SGHTA, CDR2 FQGNSA.

The chain recombines TRBV21-1 with TRBJ2-1; TRBD1 reflects the table's D call only, with no check against the DNA. TRBV21-1 is a pseudogene locus. CDR3 length: 15 amino acids. The CDR3 is CASILNTQSYNEQFF. The CDR3 DNA sequence: TGTGCCAGCATTTTAAACACGCAATCCTACAATGAGCAGTTCTTC.